In its sample, the clone carrying this T cell receptor beta chain was seen a few times. Trimming removed 2 bases from V and 5 bases from J, with 16 bases in between. The germline V gene encodes CDR1 SGHRS and CDR2 YFSETQ. The CDR3 totals 15 residues. Using a J-beta primer mix together with a sample-barcoded 5' primer, a second PCR was run for about 6 to 12 cycles. A single record per CDR3 protein comes from TCRdb applying MiXCR to the 5' RACE reads. Among about 760,000 distinct CDR3 sequences, around 25% were seen once, and the ten largest hold 8% to 10%. The sample originates from a study of blood T cells in healthy people across ages. This sample was also put to use in a study of T cells of mothers and their children. That source adds: In this cohort, donors were three healthy Caucasian mothers plus their six children.

Input material: blood. The V call is TRBV5-1, the J call TRBJ2-5, with D perhaps TRBD1 (5 bases). This receptor was identified in a boy younger than 18 in good health. CDR3 loop: CASSFRGASWETQYF. Here the CDR3 DNA reads TGCGCCAGCAGCTTCCGTGGGGCTTCGTGGGAGACCCAGTACTTC.